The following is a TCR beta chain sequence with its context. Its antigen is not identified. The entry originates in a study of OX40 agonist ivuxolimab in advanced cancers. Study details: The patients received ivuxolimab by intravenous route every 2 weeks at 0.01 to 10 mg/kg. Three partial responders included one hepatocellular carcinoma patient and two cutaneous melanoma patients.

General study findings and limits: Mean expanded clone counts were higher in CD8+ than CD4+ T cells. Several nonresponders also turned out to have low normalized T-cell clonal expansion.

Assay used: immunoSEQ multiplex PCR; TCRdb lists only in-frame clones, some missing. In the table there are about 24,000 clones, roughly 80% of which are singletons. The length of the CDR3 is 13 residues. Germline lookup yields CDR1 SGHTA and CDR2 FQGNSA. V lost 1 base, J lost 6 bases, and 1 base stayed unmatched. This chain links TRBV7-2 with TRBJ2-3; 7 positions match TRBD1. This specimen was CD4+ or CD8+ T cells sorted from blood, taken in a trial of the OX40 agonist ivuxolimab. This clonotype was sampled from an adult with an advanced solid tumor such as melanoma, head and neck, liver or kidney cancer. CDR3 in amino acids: CASSLVDRDTQYF. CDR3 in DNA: TGTGCCAGCAGCTTAGTGGACAGGGATACGCAGTATTTT.